This T cell receptor (beta chain) was sequenced during a study of shared clonotypes between healthy human individuals. Only in-frame clones appear in the TCRdb table, and some are missing; sequencing was by immunoSEQ multiplex PCR. The profile shows under 1,100,000 clones, around 78% of them singletons. After removal of 5 bases from V and 5 bases from J, the junction contained 8 bases not matched to a gene. The germline V gene encodes CDR1 SGHRS and CDR2 YFSETQ. This CDR3 region has 15 residues. The clonotype was recovered from a man younger than 35 in good health. Some clones in this sample may be carry-over from other donors' samples. The chain carries TRBV5-1 and TRBJ1-2, with 11 bases fitting TRBD1. Material: memory CD4+ T cells from PBMCs. Sample subset: CD45RA-negative fraction. CDR3 sequence reads: CASRIMGQGVYGYTF. The DNA of the CDR3 is TGCGCCAGCAGGATTATGGGACAGGGGGTTTATGGCTACACCTTC.